Here is one T cell receptor beta chain with its context. Trimming cost V 0 bases and J 5 bases, with 13 bases left between them. The CDR3 loop spans 15 amino acids. The V gene's germline CDR1 is MNHEY and CDR2 SMNVEV (reference sequence). This entry comes from a study of T cells of healthy individuals. One entry per CDR3 protein, called by TCRdb with MiXCR from the 5' RACE reads. The repertoire holds 60,000 to 70,000 distinct CDR3 sequences, about a sixth seen once, with approximately 4.6% in the top ten. The source is a human donor in good health. V usage is TRBV27 and J usage is TRBJ1-1; no reliable D call. The CDR3 sequence is CASSLSPTLGTEAFF. CDR3 DNA sequence: TGTGCCAGCAGTTTATCCCCGACTTTGGGGACTGAAGCTTTCTTT.